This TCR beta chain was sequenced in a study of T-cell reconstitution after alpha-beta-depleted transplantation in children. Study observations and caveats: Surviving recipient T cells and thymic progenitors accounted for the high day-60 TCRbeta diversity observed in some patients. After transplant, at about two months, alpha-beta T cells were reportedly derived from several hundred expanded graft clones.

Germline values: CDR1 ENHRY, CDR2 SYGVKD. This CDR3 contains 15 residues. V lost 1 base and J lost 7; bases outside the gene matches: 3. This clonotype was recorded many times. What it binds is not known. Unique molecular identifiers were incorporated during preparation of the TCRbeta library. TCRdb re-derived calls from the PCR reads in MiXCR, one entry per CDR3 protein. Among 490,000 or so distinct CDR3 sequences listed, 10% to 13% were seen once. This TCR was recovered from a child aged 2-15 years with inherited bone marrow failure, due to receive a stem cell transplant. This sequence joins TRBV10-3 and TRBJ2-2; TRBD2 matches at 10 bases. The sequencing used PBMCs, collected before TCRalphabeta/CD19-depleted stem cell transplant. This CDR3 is CAISELAGGLGELFF. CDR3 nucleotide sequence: TGTGCCATCAGTGAGTTAGCGGGAGGCCTCGGGGAGCTGTTTTTT.